This TCR beta chain was identified during a study of CD8 T cells in ankylosing spondylitis. General study results and limits: A TCR beta motif of fewer than ten highly homologous variants appeared characteristic of ankylosing spondylitis blood. Prior work had noted some motif variants in reactive arthritis blood and synovial fluid.

The CDR3 sequence is 15 residues long. Trimming took off 1 base at V and 3 bases at J, with 16 bases between the two ends. Per the germline V gene, CDR1 is DFQATT and CDR2 is SNEGSKA (reference sequence). With molecular barcodes, quantitative 5'-RACE was used to make the TCR beta libraries. In TCRdb, the 5' RACE reads were re-called with MiXCR into one record per CDR3 protein. The sample lists 300,000 to 350,000 distinct CDR3 sequences, roughly 15% occurring once. This clonotype was recorded a few times. What it recognizes is unknown. This rearrangement joins TRBV20-1 to TRBJ2-7, with a tentative D call TRBD1 (6 bases). This clonotype originated in a male donor with ankylosing spondylitis or in good health (not recorded which). Sequencing was done on a sample of blood, either unsorted or a sorted T cell fraction (not recorded which). CDR3 DNA: TGCAGTGCTAGAGGGGAAAAGGGCAGGGGCTACGAGCAGTACTTC. It encodes CSARGEKGRGYEQYF.